Listed below are T cell receptor beta chains from one sample, sequenced in a study of T cells after yellow fever vaccination. In TCRdb, the 5' RACE reads were re-called with MiXCR into one record per CDR3 protein. The sample has around 550,000 distinct CDR3 sequences, roughly a fifth seen once; the top ten hold roughly an eighth. The input for sequencing was PBMCs, taken 15 days after the yellow fever booster vaccination. The receptors were sampled from a man under 40 who received the YFV17D yellow fever vaccine. Both conserved end residues are part of each CDR3. D genes are given only for firm matches. Some rows mark clone size as missing; the rest say once, few, many or name a class of expanded clone.

j_call: TRBJ2-3; d_call: NA; clone_size: NA; v_call: TRBV15; cdr3_nt: TGTGCCACCAGGATCAACGGAGATACGCAGTATTTT; cdr3_aa: CATRINGDTQYF
j_call: TRBJ2-7; d_call: NA; clone_size: few; v_call: TRBV6-5; cdr3_nt: TGTGCCAGCAGTTATCTCAGGACATTCTCCGAGCAGTACTTC; cdr3_aa: CASSYLRTFSEQYF
j_call: TRBJ2-5; d_call: NA; clone_size: many; v_call: TRBV6-5; cdr3_nt: TGTGCCAGCAGGGTAGGGGAGACCCAGTACTTC; cdr3_aa: CASRVGETQYF
j_call: TRBJ2-5; d_call: NA; clone_size: few; v_call: TRBV7-9; cdr3_nt: TGTGCCAGCACACTTTTAGAGACCCAGTACTTC; cdr3_aa: CASTLLETQYF
j_call: TRBJ2-5; d_call: TRBD2; clone_size: NA; v_call: TRBV7-2; cdr3_nt: TGTGCCAGCAAACCAGTTAGCGGGATCACAGAGACCCAGTACTTC; cdr3_aa: CASKPVSGITETQYF
j_call: TRBJ2-1; d_call: NA; clone_size: many; v_call: TRBV5-4; cdr3_nt: TGTGCCAGCAGCTTGGTCCGGACGCCCAATGAGCAGTTCTTC; cdr3_aa: CASSLVRTPNEQFF
j_call: TRBJ2-4; d_call: TRBD2; clone_size: NA; v_call: TRBV4-3; cdr3_nt: TGCGCCAGCAGCCCGGCTAGCGGCCCGCGGCCCGTAAACATTCAGTACTTC; cdr3_aa: CASSPASGPRPVNIQYF
j_call: TRBJ2-1; d_call: TRBD2; clone_size: NA; v_call: TRBV20-1; cdr3_nt: TGCAGTGGAGGCCGAGCGGGAGCCCGCGATGAGCAGTTCTTC; cdr3_aa: CSGGRAGARDEQFF
j_call: TRBJ2-7; d_call: NA; clone_size: few; v_call: TRBV10-3; cdr3_nt: TGTGCCATCAGTGAGTCAGGGACGTTCTACGAGCAGTACTTC; cdr3_aa: CAISESGTFYEQYF
j_call: TRBJ2-7; d_call: NA; clone_size: NA; v_call: TRBV2; cdr3_nt: TGTGCCAGCAGTGATCTAGTCGGGGGCGAGCAGTACTTC; cdr3_aa: CASSDLVGGEQYF
j_call: TRBJ1-5; d_call: NA; clone_size: NA; v_call: TRBV19; cdr3_nt: TGTGCCAGTAGTATCTGGGCGGATAGCAATCAGCCCCAGCATTTT; cdr3_aa: CASSIWADSNQPQHF
j_call: TRBJ2-1; d_call: NA; clone_size: NA; v_call: TRBV2; cdr3_nt: TGTGCCAGCAACTGGATTGGAGCGGACAATGAGCAGTTCTTC; cdr3_aa: CASNWIGADNEQFF
j_call: TRBJ2-1; d_call: NA; clone_size: few; v_call: TRBV4-3; cdr3_nt: TGCGCCAGCAGCCAAGACGGGGTGGACGGGAGTTTGGGCAATGAGCAGTTCTTC; cdr3_aa: CASSQDGVDGSLGNEQFF
j_call: TRBJ2-5; d_call: TRBD1; clone_size: NA; v_call: TRBV7-9; cdr3_nt: TGTGCCAGCAGCTTACCGACAGGGCGAGAGACCCAGTACTTC; cdr3_aa: CASSLPTGRETQYF
j_call: TRBJ2-5; d_call: NA; clone_size: NA; v_call: TRBV15; cdr3_nt: TGTGCCACCAGCAGGGACGGAACCTTTCAAGAGACCCAGTACTTC; cdr3_aa: CATSRDGTFQETQYF
j_call: TRBJ2-3; d_call: TRBD1; clone_size: NA; v_call: TRBV25-1; cdr3_nt: TGTGCCAGCAGTGAATCGGACAGGGGAGATACGCAGTATTTT; cdr3_aa: CASSESDRGDTQYF
j_call: TRBJ2-4; d_call: TRBD1; clone_size: NA; v_call: TRBV7-8; cdr3_nt: TGTGCCAGCAGCCCGGACAGGGGTCCAAACATTCAGTACTTC; cdr3_aa: CASSPDRGPNIQYF
j_call: TRBJ2-2; d_call: TRBD1; clone_size: NA; v_call: TRBV19; cdr3_nt: TGTGCCTCCGGGACAGGGATTTTCACCGGGGAGCTGTTTTTT; cdr3_aa: CASGTGIFTGELFF
j_call: TRBJ2-1; d_call: NA; clone_size: few; v_call: TRBV7-8; cdr3_nt: TGTGCCAGCAGCTTACTAGGGGGGCAGGCTCCGAACAATGAGCAGTTCTTC; cdr3_aa: CASSLLGGQAPNNEQFF
j_call: TRBJ2-3; d_call: NA; clone_size: NA; v_call: TRBV20-1; cdr3_nt: TGCAGTGCTGGGGGGGACAAGGGCCCAGATACGCAGTATTTT; cdr3_aa: CSAGGDKGPDTQYF
j_call: TRBJ2-3; d_call: TRBD2; clone_size: NA; v_call: TRBV5-4; cdr3_nt: TGTGCCAGCAGCGCAACGGGGTCTAGCGGGGGGACCACAGATACGCAGTATTTT; cdr3_aa: CASSATGSSGGTTDTQYF
j_call: TRBJ2-2; d_call: NA; clone_size: few; v_call: TRBV13; cdr3_nt: TGTGCCAGCAGCTTAGTGGGGCTGAGCACCGGGGAGCTGTTTTTT; cdr3_aa: CASSLVGLSTGELFF
j_call: TRBJ2-3; d_call: NA; clone_size: NA; v_call: TRBV9; cdr3_nt: TGTGCCAGCAGCGATAGGAGGGGGGCAGATACGCAGTATTTT; cdr3_aa: CASSDRRGADTQYF
j_call: TRBJ2-3; d_call: NA; clone_size: NA; v_call: TRBV7-7; cdr3_nt: TGTGCTAGCAGCTTAGGGGTGGCGGGTTCATCAGATACGCAGTATTTT; cdr3_aa: CASSLGVAGSSDTQYF
j_call: TRBJ2-1; d_call: NA; clone_size: NA; v_call: TRBV20-1; cdr3_nt: TGCAGTGCTTCGACAGAATACAATGAGCAGTTCTTC; cdr3_aa: CSASTEYNEQFF